The clone carrying this TCR beta chain was counted a single time. The record originates from a study of PD-L1 blockade in urothelial cancer. The wider study: Patients with male sex and bladder-origin urothelial cancer accounted for about 85% of the roughly 29 enrolled. A median blood sample held approximately 140,000 T cells and approximately 80,000 unique TCRs.

This CDR3 is 17 amino acids long. V gave up 6 bases and J gave up 7 bases; unmatched junction bases: 20. Per the germline V gene, CDR1 is SNHLY and CDR2 is FYNNEI. Using immunoSEQ multiplex PCR, the repertoire was profiled, and TCRdb retains in-frame clones only, with some absent. The sample carries around 100,000 clones, approximately 85% recorded once. The chain couples TRBV2 to TRBJ1-2; 7 nucleotides agree with TRBD1. The sample consisted of PBMCs, taken around atezolizumab (anti-PD-L1) treatment. The origin of this receptor is a man in his forties or fifties with urothelial cancer. The CDR3 region is CASSPTLTGAAIRGYTF. Here the CDR3 DNA reads TGTGCCAGCAGCCCAACCCTTACAGGGGCGGCTATTCGTGGCTACACCTTC.